Presented here are 21 T cell receptor beta chains from one specimen sequenced in a study of cytomegalovirus exposure and HLA in healthy donors. TCRdb's copy holds only in-frame clones and misses some; the assay was immunoSEQ multiplex PCR. Of hundreds of thousands of clones in the sample, 86% are singletons; the top ten hold under 0.9%. Specimen: PBMCs. These receptors all come from a woman younger than 35 in good health and CMV-seronegative.

The CDR3 spells CASSFRLGQPTDTQYF. The CDR3 DNA reads as TGTGCCAGCAGCTTCCGCCTAGGCCAGCCCACAGATACGCAGTATTTT. This chain connects TRBV11-2 to TRBJ2-3; D is ambiguous. V was clipped by 3 bases and J by 2 bases, with 15 bases between them. Germline V gives CDR1 SGHAT, CDR2 FQNNGV. The CDR3 consists of 16 residues.

With respect to this clone: Other DNA sequences from this sample encode an identical CDR3 as well. The chain employs TRBV28 and TRBJ2-1; D not resolved. Germline V lookup: CDR1 MDHEN, CDR2 SYDVKM. The CDR3 sequence is 12 residues long. V dropped 3 bases and J dropped 4 bases, with 4 bases sitting between them. The CDR3 loop is CASSFGYNEQFF. CDR3 nucleotides: TGTGCCAGCAGTTTCGGTTACAATGAGCAGTTCTTC.

The chain recombines TRBV5-4 with TRBJ2-7; possible D gene TRBD1, 6 bases. V was shortened by 4 bases and J by 1 base, with 18 bases between the two germline ends. CDR3 length equals 16 residues. The germline CDR1 and CDR2 sequences are SGHNT and YYREEE (reference sequence). The CDR3 DNA follows: TGTGCCAGCAGCGCCTGGACAGTTTCCCTTTCCTACGAGCAGTACTTC. Its protein product is CASSAWTVSLSYEQYF. The full variable domain, rest sourced from reference TRBV5-4 and TRBJ2-7, is ETGVTQSPTHLIKTRGQQVTLRCSSQSGHNTVSWYQQALGQGPQFIFQYYREEENGRGNFPPRFSGLQFPNYSSELNVNALELDDSALYLCASSAWTVSLSYEQYFGPGTRLTVT.

The V and J genes are TRBV18 and TRBJ1-1; 9 bases map to TRBD1. V shed 2 bases, J shed 1 base, and the junction held 8 bases outside the gene matches. Germline lookup yields CDR1 KGHSH and CDR2 LQKENI. This CDR3 has 17 amino acids. The CDR3 reads CASSPTGGATSNTEAFF. For the CDR3, the DNA is TGTGCCAGCTCACCAACAGGGGGCGCTACTTCGAACACTGAAGCTTTCTTT.

Turning to this clone: Other nucleotide sequences in the sample specify the same CDR3. The chain has TRBV5-1 and TRBJ1-2; possible D gene TRBD1, 6 bases. The CDR3 is 13 amino acids. Trimming removed 2 bases from V and 6 bases from J, with 11 bases in between. Germline V gene sequence: CDR1 SGHRS, CDR2 YFSETQ. As DNA, the CDR3 is TGCGCCAGCAGCTTACAGGGAGAGGATGGCTACACCTTC. This gives the protein CASSLQGEDGYTF.

In nucleotides, the CDR3 is TGCAGTGCTGAGCTCGGTCAGCCCCAGCATTTT. It is translated as CSAELGQPQHF. The J gene is TRBJ1-5, the V gene TRBV20-1, with D unclear. With 5 bases removed from V and 6 bases from J, the gap between germline ends came to 8 bases. CDR1 is DFQATT, CDR2 SNEGSKA, per germline (reference sequence). This CDR3 has 11 amino acids.

J is TRBJ2-3 and V is TRBV9; TRBD1 matches 7 bases. The CDR3 runs to 14 residues. The germline V gene has CDR1 SGDLS and CDR2 YYNGEE. With 4 bases clipped from V and 4 bases from J, the junction kept 6 bases outside the gene matches. The CDR3 spells CASSRQGVADTQYF. As DNA, the CDR3 is TGTGCCAGCAGCAGACAGGGTGTCGCAGATACGCAGTATTTT.

The chain has TRBV28 and TRBJ2-5, with 7 bases matching TRBD2. Trimming cost V 4 bases and J 2 bases; bases outside gene matches: 4. The CDR3 has 14 residues. CDR1 and CDR2 from the germline V gene are MDHEN and SYDVKM. In nucleotides, the CDR3 is TGTGCCAGCAGTTCAGGACTAGTTCAAGAGACCCAGTACTTC. Amino acids: CASSSGLVQETQYF.

This clone was recorded once. The J gene is TRBJ2-1, the V gene TRBV7-9; possibly TRBD2 for D (6 bases). From germline, CDR1 is SEHNR and CDR2 FQNEAQ (reference sequence). The CDR3 sequence is 15 residues long. Trimming took off 2 bases at V and 5 bases at J, with 13 bases between the two ends. CDR3 region: CASSLYLPGDNEQFF. For the CDR3, the DNA is TGTGCCAGCAGCTTATATCTCCCGGGGGACAATGAGCAGTTCTTC.

This clone appeared a single time. The V gene is TRBV7-8, the J gene TRBJ2-7; 11 nucleotides agree with TRBD1. With V trimmed by 5 bases and J by 2 bases, 14 bases remained unmatched. CDR1 SGHVS and CDR2 FQNEAQ come from the germline V gene. CDR3 length equals 18 residues. The CDR3 DNA reads as TGTGCCAGCAGCAACCGAATACTACGGACAGGGGGCACCTACGAGCAGTACTTC. Its translation: CASSNRILRTGGTYEQYF.

The V gene is TRBV27, the J gene TRBJ1-1; no reliable D call. The V end was cut by 3 bases, the J end by 2 bases, with 10 bases between. Germline V lookup: CDR1 MNHEY, CDR2 SMNVEV (reference sequence). The CDR3 loop spans 14 amino acids. CDR3 nucleotide sequence: TGTGCCAGCAGTTTGAGATCTCTCAACACTGAAGCTTTCTTT. It specifies CASSLRSLNTEAFF.

V gene TRBV5-1 combines with J gene TRBJ2-7; TRBD1 matches 7 bases. This CDR3 region has 14 residues. V lost 0 bases and J lost 5; bases outside the gene matches: 5. CDR1 and CDR2 (germline): SGHRS, YFSETQ. The DNA of the CDR3 is TGCGCCAGCAGCTTGGACAGGGGATCCCACGAGCAGTACTTC. Protein sequence: CASSLDRGSHEQYF.

V and J are TRBV7-2 and TRBJ1-1; 7 bases match TRBD1. The CDR3 has 14 residues. After removal of 5 bases from V and 4 bases from J, the junction contained 7 bases not matched to a gene. Germline V gives CDR1 SGHTA, CDR2 FQGNSA. The CDR3 region is CASSQQGRGTEAFF. For the CDR3, the DNA is TGTGCCAGCAGCCAACAGGGGCGCGGCACTGAAGCTTTCTTT.

DNA for the CDR3: TGTGCCAGCAGAGGCGGGTTTCGTGGCTACACCTTC. Encoded protein: CASRGGFRGYTF. The chain is built from TRBV28 and TRBJ1-2; D is unresolved. From germline, CDR1 is MDHEN and CDR2 SYDVKM. V was pared by 6 bases and J by 7 bases, with 12 bases between. This CDR3 is 12 amino acids long.

The chain uses TRBV5-1 and TRBJ1-1; maybe TRBD1 (5 bases). Germline CDR1 SGHRS, CDR2 YFSETQ. Trimming took off 0 bases at V and 1 base at J, with 13 bases between the two ends. This CDR3 has 16 residues. The CDR3 protein is CASSLVAGPKNTEAFF. CDR3 bases: TGCGCCAGCAGCTTGGTGGCAGGGCCTAAGAACACTGAAGCTTTCTTT.

V usage is TRBV25-1 and J usage is TRBJ2-1, with TRBD2 matching 7 bases. CDR1 MGHDK and CDR2 SYGVNS come from the germline V gene. V shed 8 bases, J shed 8 bases, and the junction held 9 bases outside the gene matches. This CDR3 spans 13 amino acids. The CDR3 loop is CASGNSLADEQFF. Here the CDR3 DNA reads TGTGCCAGCGGCAACTCGCTAGCGGATGAGCAGTTCTTC.

V and J are TRBV7-3 and TRBJ2-7, with 15 bases lining up with TRBD2. This CDR3 spans 17 amino acids. Germline V gene sequence: CDR1 SGHTA, CDR2 FQGTGA. The V gene end was trimmed by 4 bases and the J gene end by 4 bases; junction bases not matched to a gene: 8. CDR3 loop: CASSSVGLAGGPYEQYF. DNA for the CDR3: TGTGCCAGCAGCTCTGTTGGACTAGCGGGAGGGCCGTACGAGCAGTACTTC.

This rearrangement joins TRBV5-1 to TRBJ2-2, with D possibly matching TRBD2 (6 bases). The germline gives CDR1 SGHRS, CDR2 YFSETQ. CDR3 length: 16 amino acids. V was clipped by 0 bases and J by 0 bases, with 9 bases between them. This CDR3 is CASSLVPGANTGELFF. The CDR3 coding sequence is TGCGCCAGCAGCTTGGTCCCGGGAGCGAACACCGGGGAGCTGTTTTTT.

The V call is TRBV2, the J call TRBJ1-1, with 9 bases identical to TRBD1. Germline CDR1 SNHLY, CDR2 FYNNEI. The V segment lost 1 base and the J segment 1 base; nucleotides outside the gene matches: 4. The length of the CDR3 is 16 residues. The DNA for the CDR3 is TGTGCCAGCAGTGAAGTGGGGACAGGGAAGAACACTGAAGCTTTCTTT. Its translation: CASSEVGTGKNTEAFF. Full variable domain (missing parts from reference TRBV2 and TRBJ1-1): EPEVTQTPSHQVTQMGQEVILRCVPISNHLYFYWYRQILGQKVEFLVSFYNNEISEKSEIFDDQFSVERPDGSNFTLKIRSTKLEDSAMYFCASSEVGTGKNTEAFFGQGTRLTVV.

The CDR3 bases are TGTGCCTGGACTAGCGGGGGCTACGAGCAGTACTTC. Translated: CAWTSGGYEQYF. V and J are TRBV30 and TRBJ2-7, with 10 bases matching TRBD2. Germline-derived CDR1 and CDR2 are GTSNPN and SVGIG (reference sequence). V lost 4 bases, J lost 3 bases, and 0 bases stayed unmatched. This CDR3 comprises 12 residues.

This clone has a single count. The rearrangement links TRBV9 to TRBJ2-3, with TRBD1 identical over 8 bases. The CDR3 has 15 amino acids. Germline loops: CDR1 SGDLS, CDR2 YYNGEE. After removal of 0 bases from V and 4 bases from J, the junction contained 4 bases not matched to a gene. The CDR3 nucleotides read TGTGCCAGCAGCGTAGCTGCAGGGGGCGCAGATACGCAGTATTTT. Translation gives CASSVAAGGADTQYF.